A selection of T cell receptor beta chains follows, all from one sample in a study of blood T cells in healthy people across ages. TCRdb redid the calling of the 5' RACE reads with MiXCR, one entry per CDR3 protein. The sample lists about 1.5 million distinct CDR3 sequences; around 40% were seen once. Sequenced input: blood. These receptors all stem from a woman under 30 in good health. The CDR3 runs from the conserved cysteine through the conserved F or W. Each record gives: CDR3 DNA, CDR3 protein, J gene, CDR3 length, clone size, V gene, D gene. A D gene is named only where the DNA matches it firmly. Size is stated for part of the rows, as once, few or many counts, or as a class when the clone is expanded.

DNA: TGCAGTGCTAGAGTTTCAGGAGGACGCTATGGCTACACCTTC
CDR3: CSARVSGGRYGYTF
J: TRBJ1-2
length: 14
size: few
V: TRBV20-1
D: NA

DNA: TGTGCCAGCAGCGTAGGACCAGCCATGAACACTGAAGCTTTCTTT
CDR3: CASSVGPAMNTEAFF
J: TRBJ1-1
length: 15
size: NA
V: TRBV9
D: NA

DNA: TGTGCCAGCACTCAGAGGGCACTCGGTGGCTACACCTTC
CDR3: CASTQRALGGYTF
J: TRBJ1-2
length: 13
size: NA
V: TRBV6-2/TRBV6-3
D: NA

DNA: TGCGCCAGCAGCTTGGAACAGGCCCACTACGAGCAGTACTTC
CDR3: CASSLEQAHYEQYF
J: TRBJ2-7
length: 14
size: NA
V: TRBV5-1
D: NA

DNA: TGTGCCAGCAGTAGAGGACTAGCGGGAGGGTGGGATACGCAGTATTTT
CDR3: CASSRGLAGGWDTQYF
J: TRBJ2-3
length: 16
size: NA
V: TRBV2
D: TRBD2

DNA: TGTGCCACCAGCAAAGTTCCCGGGGGTTTAGAGCCCCAGCATTTT
CDR3: CATSKVPGGLEPQHF
J: TRBJ1-5
length: 15
size: few
V: TRBV15
D: NA

DNA: TGCAGTGCTCAGGACAGGAACTATGGCTACACCTTC
CDR3: CSAQDRNYGYTF
J: TRBJ1-2
length: 12
size: few
V: TRBV20-1
D: TRBD1

DNA: TGTGCCAGCAGACACAGCGGGAAACCCTCCTACGAGCAGTACTTC
CDR3: CASRHSGKPSYEQYF
J: TRBJ2-7
length: 15
size: few
V: TRBV25-1
D: TRBD2

DNA: TGCGCCAGCAGTCCCACGATCCTCTCCTACGAGCAGTACTTC
CDR3: CASSPTILSYEQYF
J: TRBJ2-7
length: 14
size: NA
V: TRBV5-1
D: NA

DNA: TGTGCCAGCTGTCGACAGAACACTGAAGCTTTCTTT
CDR3: CASCRQNTEAFF
J: TRBJ1-1
length: 12
size: NA
V: TRBV7-9
D: NA

DNA: TGTGCCAGCAGCTTTTTACCAGGGTCAACTGAAGCTTTCTTT
CDR3: CASSFLPGSTEAFF
J: TRBJ1-1
length: 14
size: NA
V: TRBV5-6
D: NA

DNA: TGTGCCAGCAGTCCAAAGGGACTAGCGGGACGGCCCACAGATACGCAGTATTTT
CDR3: CASSPKGLAGRPTDTQYF
J: TRBJ2-3
length: 18
size: many
V: TRBV27
D: TRBD2

DNA: TGTGCCAGCAGTTACCGGACAGGGGCCTACGAGCAGTACTTC
CDR3: CASSYRTGAYEQYF
J: TRBJ2-7
length: 14
size: few
V: TRBV6-2/TRBV6-3
D: TRBD1

DNA: TGCAGCGTCGGGGACAGGATTGCTTTCTTT
CDR3: CSVGDRIAFF
J: TRBJ1-1
length: 10
size: few
V: TRBV29-1
D: TRBD1

DNA: TGTGCCAGCAGCTTAACCCCGCCAGGTTATAATGAAAAACTGTTTTTT
CDR3: CASSLTPPGYNEKLFF
J: TRBJ1-4
length: 16
size: few
V: TRBV7-9
D: NA

DNA: TGTGCCAGCGGCCAGACAGCCCTAGGAGGCTATGGCTACACCTTC
CDR3: CASGQTALGGYGYTF
J: TRBJ1-2
length: 15
size: few
V: TRBV12-3/TRBV12-4
D: NA

DNA: TGTGCCAGCAGCGGGTACCAAGAGACCCAGTACTTC
CDR3: CASSGYQETQYF
J: TRBJ2-5
length: 12
size: many
V: TRBV12-3/TRBV12-4
D: NA

DNA: TGCAGTGCTTCTCGGACGATGTCTGCCTACTCGAACACTGAAGCTTTCTTT
CDR3: CSASRTMSAYSNTEAFF
J: TRBJ1-1
length: 17
size: NA
V: TRBV20-1
D: NA

DNA: TGCAGTGCTACAAGGGTAGTCTCCTACGAGCAGTACTTC
CDR3: CSATRVVSYEQYF
J: TRBJ2-7
length: 13
size: NA
V: TRBV20-1
D: NA

DNA: TGCAGTGCTAGAGAACAGACAGGCTATGGCTACACCTTC
CDR3: CSAREQTGYGYTF
J: TRBJ1-2
length: 13
size: NA
V: TRBV20-1
D: NA

DNA: TGTGCCAGCAGTTACTCTTGGTCCAATCAGCCCCAGCATTTT
CDR3: CASSYSWSNQPQHF
J: TRBJ1-5
length: 14
size: NA
V: TRBV6-2/TRBV6-3
D: NA

DNA: TGTGCCAGCAGTGTACAGGAGACAGAGACCCAGTACTTC
CDR3: CASSVQETETQYF
J: TRBJ2-5
length: 13
size: NA
V: TRBV12-3/TRBV12-4
D: NA

DNA: TGCAGTGCCGTCCCTGGGGGTAGTACAGATACGCAGTATTTT
CDR3: CSAVPGGSTDTQYF
J: TRBJ2-3
length: 14
size: few
V: TRBV20-1
D: NA

DNA: TGTGCCAGCAGCTTCTACAGGGGGAATAGTGAAAAACTGTTTTTT
CDR3: CASSFYRGNSEKLFF
J: TRBJ1-4
length: 15
size: NA
V: TRBV11-2
D: TRBD1

DNA: TGTGCCAGCTCACCACCGGGACGGGCATATGGCTACACCTTC
CDR3: CASSPPGRAYGYTF
J: TRBJ1-2
length: 14
size: few
V: TRBV18
D: NA

DNA: TGTGCCAGCAGGGTGACCGGGACAGGGGGCGACGCTAACTATGGCTACACCTTC
CDR3: CASRVTGTGGDANYGYTF
J: TRBJ1-2
length: 18
size: NA
V: TRBV12-3/TRBV12-4
D: TRBD1

DNA: TGTGCCAGCAGCCCCTTTGGACTAGCGGGAGCCCAGAAGACCCAGTACTTC
CDR3: CASSPFGLAGAQKTQYF
J: TRBJ2-5
length: 17
size: NA
V: TRBV21-1
D: NA